This T cell receptor (beta chain) was sequenced in a study of memory CD4+ T cells and cytomegalovirus serostatus. Study in general: Of the healthy Belgian adults, 9 were CMV seropositive and 20 to 25 seronegative.

Measured with immunoSEQ multiplex PCR; TCRdb has only the in-frame clones, and not every one. The table has about 50,000 clones, 82% seen once. Single viable CD3+CD4+CD8-CD45RO+ cells were sorted as the memory CD4+ T cells. V shed 2 bases and J shed 2 bases, with 19 bases lying between them. Looked up from germline, CDR1 is MDHEN and CDR2 is SYDVKM. This CDR3 is 18 amino acids long. The sequenced sample was memory CD4+ T cells from blood. The rearrangement links TRBV28 to TRBJ2-4; D is possibly TRBD2 (5 bases). The receptor was isolated from an adult in good health and CMV-seronegative. CDR3 region: CASSLRPGEGLTKNIQYF. CDR3 coding DNA: TGTGCCAGCAGTTTAAGGCCCGGTGAGGGTTTGACCAAAAACATTCAGTACTTC.